This passage covers 19 T cell receptor beta chains from one sample sequenced in a study of blood T cell repertoires in COVID-19. Produced via immunoSEQ multiplex PCR; TCRdb's table is partial and in-frame only. Of 150,000 to 200,000 clones detected, 78% appear once; the ten largest clones hold approximately 13%. The specimen was peripheral blood. These receptors came from a woman older than 75 with acute or convalescent COVID-19.

J is TRBJ2-1 and V is TRBV29-1; 8 nucleotides align to TRBD2. Trimming at V came to 7 bases and at J to 10 bases, leaving 6 bases not matched to a gene. This CDR3 comprises 11 residues. Germline CDR1 and CDR2: SQVTM and ANQGSEA. CDR3 DNA sequence: TGCAGCGCCAGCGGGGGCGGGGAGCAGTTCTTC. This encodes CSASGGGEQFF.

The chain employs TRBV6-5 and TRBJ2-3; TRBD2 is a possible D gene (5 bases). The germline gives CDR1 MNHEY, CDR2 SVGAGI. This CDR3 comprises 14 residues. With 2 bases removed from V and 6 bases from J, the gap between germline ends came to 12 bases. The CDR3 loop reads CASSYSGRADTQYF. Written as DNA, the CDR3 is TGTGCCAGCAGTTACAGCGGCCGGGCGGATACGCAGTATTTT.

The V and J genes are TRBV6-1 and TRBJ1-6; D is perhaps TRBD1 (5 bases). The germline V and J ends were trimmed by 3 bases and 9 bases, with 15 bases remaining between them. Germline V gene data show CDR1 as MNHNS and CDR2 as SASEGT. CDR3 length equals 15 residues. This CDR3 reads CASSEVWNGGSPLHF. CDR3 in DNA: TGTGCCAGCAGTGAGGTATGGAACGGGGGTTCACCCCTCCACTTT.

V is TRBV10-2 and J is TRBJ1-1; 8 nucleotides align to TRBD1. This CDR3 has 13 amino acids. Per germline, CDR1 WSHSY and CDR2 SAAADI. V trimming: 5 bases; J trimming: 10 bases; junction bases outside the gene matches: 9. CDR3 residues: CASSTGQGGGAFF. In nucleotides, the CDR3 is TGCGCCAGCAGTACTGGACAGGGAGGGGGAGCTTTCTTT.

The chain has TRBV28 and TRBJ1-6, with 7 bases lining up with TRBD1. The V and J ends lost 3 bases and 10 bases, in that order; junction bases with no gene match: 12. CDR3 size: 16 residues. Germline CDR1 and CDR2: MDHEN and SYDVKM. The CDR3 coding sequence is TGTGCCAGCAGTTTGGGGCGGACAGGATACGGCTCACCCCTCCACTTT. Translating gives CASSLGRTGYGSPLHF.

The J gene is TRBJ1-1, the V gene TRBV29-1; 9 bases map to TRBD1. Germline V CDR1 and CDR2: SQVTM, ANQGSEA. V was clipped by 6 bases and J by 4 bases; unmatched bases: 12. The CDR3 sequence is 15 residues long. CDR3 sequence reads: CSVADRGGAGTEAFF. The CDR3 coding sequence is TGCAGCGTCGCCGACAGGGGGGGGGCTGGCACTGAAGCTTTCTTT.

V usage is TRBV6-5 and J usage is TRBJ2-3, with 12 bases aligning to TRBD2. V shed 6 bases and J 4 bases; nucleotides not matched to a gene: 2. This CDR3 region has 14 residues. Germline V gene data show CDR1 as MNHEY and CDR2 as SVGAGI. CDR3 sequence reads: CASSLAGGPDTQYF. The CDR3 DNA reads as TGTGCCAGCAGCCTAGCGGGAGGGCCAGATACGCAGTATTTT.

This rearrangement joins TRBV9 to TRBJ2-7; 7 bases line up with TRBD2. V trimming: 0 bases; J trimming: 0 bases; junction bases outside the gene matches: 3. The CDR3 is 15 amino acids. Looked up from germline, CDR1 is SGDLS and CDR2 is YYNGEE. The DNA for the CDR3 is TGTGCCAGCAGCGTAGGCGGGAGTTTCTCCTACGAGCAGTACTTC. It yields the protein CASSVGGSFSYEQYF.

This chain uses TRBV11-1 with TRBJ2-5; D possibly corresponds to TRBD2 (5 bases). The V gene lost 5 bases and the J gene lost 5 bases, with 9 bases spanning the gap. CDR1 is SGHAT, CDR2 FQDESV, per germline (reference sequence). The length of the CDR3 is 12 residues. In DNA form, the CDR3 reads TGTGCCAGCAGCGGCGGGTCGGAGACCCAGTACTTC. Its translation is CASSGGSETQYF.

The chain joins TRBV5-1 to TRBJ2-7; 9 nucleotides align to TRBD1. The CDR3 has 13 residues. Germline V gives CDR1 SGHRS, CDR2 YFSETQ. Losses at the gene ends were 2 bases for V and 6 bases for J; bases not matched to a gene: 3. As DNA, the CDR3 is TGCGCCAGCAGCTTAGACAGGGGGAGCGAGCAGTACTTC. It yields the protein CASSLDRGSEQYF.

This chain uses TRBV28 with TRBJ2-5; maybe TRBD1 (6 bases). V lost 6 bases and J lost 7, with 15 bases in between. The CDR3 length is 13 residues. CDR1 and CDR2 (germline): MDHEN, SYDVKM. CDR3 sequence: CASRSQGWVTQYF. The CDR3 DNA reads as TGTGCCAGCAGGTCACAGGGTTGGGTGACCCAGTACTTC.

This rearrangement joins TRBV10-3 to TRBJ1-2; possible D gene TRBD1, 5 bases. The V end lost 8 bases, the J end lost 3 bases, and 16 bases lay between the germline ends. This CDR3 is built from 14 residues. Germline lookup yields CDR1 ENHRY and CDR2 SYGVKD. The CDR3 protein is CAISAQGWDYGYTF. CDR3 nucleotide sequence: TGTGCCATCTCTGCCCAGGGCTGGGACTATGGCTACACCTTC.

In this sample, this clone turned up once. The DNA of the CDR3 is TGTGCCAGCTCCCTAGGGACAGCCGCGGACACTGAAGCTTTCTTT. Protein product: CASSLGTAADTEAFF. This chain connects TRBV18 to TRBJ1-1; TRBD1 matches at 7 bases. V was clipped by 6 bases and J by 3 bases; unmatched bases: 10. Germline CDR1 reads KGHSH; CDR2 reads LQKENI. The CDR3 runs to 15 residues.

The V call is TRBV19, the J call TRBJ2-5; 12 bases fit TRBD2. V lost 2 bases, J lost 5 bases, and 6 bases stayed unmatched. The length of the CDR3 is 16 residues. CDR1 LNHDA and CDR2 SQIVND come from the germline V gene (reference sequence). The CDR3 is CASSISGTSGRETQYF. The DNA of the CDR3 is TGTGCCAGTAGTATATCAGGCACTAGCGGGAGGGAGACCCAGTACTTC.

The V call is TRBV29-1, the J call TRBJ2-6; TRBD1 matches at 9 bases. J lost 0 bases, V lost 3 bases, and 6 bases had no gene match. Germline CDR1 is SQVTM and CDR2 is ANQGSEA. The CDR3 spans 17 residues. The CDR3 coding sequence is TGCAGCGTTGAGAACAGGGGGCGCGGCTCTGGGGCCAACGTCCTGACTTTC. The encoded protein is CSVENRGRGSGANVLTF.

The chain couples TRBV11-2 to TRBJ1-4; 7 bases are a match to TRBD1. Germline CDR1 is SGHAT and CDR2 is FQNNGV. Trimming removed 1 base from V and 8 bases from J; junction bases left unmatched: 4. The CDR3 totals 14 residues. The CDR3 spells CASSLGDSGEKLFF. DNA for the CDR3: TGTGCCAGCAGCTTAGGGGACAGCGGGGAAAAACTGTTTTTT.

The sample holds one count of this clone. The chain links TRBV30 to TRBJ2-5; 7 bases agree with TRBD2. The trim removed 8 bases at V and 4 bases at J, leaving 7 bases unmatched. This CDR3 has 12 amino acids. Per the germline V gene, CDR1 is GTSNPN and CDR2 is SVGIG (reference sequence). The CDR3 region has the DNA TGTGCCAGCAATTCGGGGGGAGAGACCCAGTACTTC. Translated: CASNSGGETQYF.

The chain links TRBV19 to TRBJ2-7, with 9 bases matching TRBD1. The CDR3 runs 14 residues. V shed 8 bases and J 7 bases; nucleotides not matched to a gene: 12. Germline V lookup: CDR1 LNHDA, CDR2 SQIVND (reference sequence). In nucleotides, the CDR3 is TGTGCCAGTCGCCGACAGGGGGTATCATTGGAGCAGTACTTC. It yields the protein CASRRQGVSLEQYF.

Only a few counts were recorded for this clone. The genes are TRBV7-9 and TRBJ2-5, with D possibly TRBD1 on 5 matching bases. CDR3 size: 15 residues. V lost 2 bases, J lost 2 bases, and 12 bases lay in between. Germline V CDR1 and CDR2: SEHNR, FQNEAQ (reference sequence). CDR3 nucleotides: TGTGCCAGCAGCTTAAGGGGTAGTGAGCAAGAGACCCAGTACTTC. Translating gives CASSLRGSEQETQYF.